The 26 T cell receptor beta chains below were found in one sample sequenced in a study of blood T cell repertoires in COVID-19. Libraries were prepared by immunoSEQ multiplex PCR; TCRdb keeps only in-frame clonotypes and omits some of them. The data hold approximately 28,000 clones, with around 72% observed a single time. Sequencing input: peripheral blood. The receptors originated from a boy aged 2 to 9 with active or convalescent COVID-19.

This clone was seen only a few times. The chain combines TRBV16 with TRBJ2-6; D is perhaps TRBD1 (6 bases). The V end was cut by 4 bases, the J end by 0 bases, with 10 bases between. This CDR3 is 16 amino acids long. The V gene's germline CDR1 is KGHSY and CDR2 FQNENV. CDR3 region: CASSPRGISGANVLTF. CDR3 DNA: TGTGCCAGCAGCCCTAGGGGGATCTCTGGGGCCAACGTCCTGACTTTC.

The chain couples TRBV5-1 to TRBJ2-1; 12 bases fit TRBD2. V shed 4 bases, J shed 8 bases, and the junction held 22 bases outside the gene matches. The CDR3 runs to 20 residues. Germline V lookup: CDR1 SGHRS, CDR2 YFSETQ. The CDR3 region has the DNA TGCGCCAGCAGCACCACCTCCGGCGGACTAGCGGGATATAATTTGGATGAGCAGTTCTTC. It codes for CASSTTSGGLAGYNLDEQFF.

This clone was detected only a few times. The rearrangement links TRBV11-2 to TRBJ2-1, with TRBD1 matching over 9 bases. The germline CDR1 and CDR2 sequences are SGHAT and FQNNGV. Losses at the gene ends were 3 bases for V and 1 base for J; bases not matched to a gene: 7. This CDR3 is 17 amino acids long. The DNA for the CDR3 is TGTGCCAGCAGCTTTATCCCCGGGACAGGGTCCTACAATGAGCAGTTCTTC. It codes for CASSFIPGTGSYNEQFF.

The rearrangement links TRBV30 to TRBJ1-2; TRBD1 is a possible D gene (5 bases). V lost 0 bases and J lost 6, with 11 bases in between. The germline CDR1 and CDR2 sequences are GTSNPN and SVGIG (reference sequence). This CDR3 contains 13 residues. The CDR3: CAWSVWGRNGYTF. The CDR3 DNA sequence: TGTGCCTGGAGTGTATGGGGCAGGAATGGCTACACCTTC.

The chain uses TRBV7-9 and TRBJ1-2; 8 bases fit TRBD1. CDR3 length: 13 residues. The V gene's germline CDR1 is SEHNR and CDR2 FQNEAQ (reference sequence). V was clipped by 8 bases and J by 6 bases; unmatched bases: 8. The CDR3 reads CASGRAGGDGYTF. The CDR3 region has the DNA TGTGCCAGCGGCCGGGCAGGGGGCGATGGCTACACCTTC.

By proportion, this clone is medium-sized. The rearrangement links TRBV30 to TRBJ1-1; 11 nucleotides align to TRBD1. The V and J ends lost 8 bases and 1 base, in that order; junction bases with no gene match: 3. Looked up from germline, CDR1 is GTSNPN and CDR2 is SVGIG (reference sequence). The length of the CDR3 is 13 residues. CDR3 sequence (DNA): TGTGCCCGGACAGGGGGCTGGAACACTGAAGCTTTCTTT. It is translated as CARTGGWNTEAFF.

This chain uses TRBV7-2 with TRBJ1-6; a possible D gene is TRBD1 (5 bases). Trimming left V 1 base short and J 13 bases short, with 11 bases between. CDR3 length equals 13 residues. Germline values: CDR1 SGHTA, CDR2 FQGNSA. CDR3 in DNA: TGTGCCAGCAGCTTAGGGGCGGGGGTTCCCCTCCACTTT. It specifies CASSLGAGVPLHF.

The chain's CDR3 is CASSPYGQDYSNQPQHF. The CDR3, as DNA: TGTGCCAGCTCACCGTACGGACAGGACTATAGCAATCAGCCCCAGCATTTT. This chain uses TRBV18 with TRBJ1-5; TRBD1 agrees at 7 bases. Looked up from germline, CDR1 is KGHSH and CDR2 is LQKENI. CDR3 length: 17 residues. V lost 3 bases to trimming and J lost 0 bases; unmatched junction nucleotides: 8.

The chain is built from TRBV20-1 and TRBJ2-5, with D perhaps TRBD2 (5 bases). CDR3 length: 10 residues. Trimming left V 6 bases short and J 9 bases short, with 11 bases between. Germline values: CDR1 DFQATT, CDR2 SNEGSKA (reference sequence). CDR3 DNA sequence: TGCAGTGCGGGAGAGGTGGCCCAGTACTTC. It encodes CSAGEVAQYF.

The gene calls are TRBV11-2 and TRBJ1-1; 10 bases map to TRBD1. V shed 3 bases and J 4 bases; nucleotides not matched to a gene: 5. The CDR3 runs to 15 residues. Germline lookup yields CDR1 SGHAT and CDR2 FQNNGV. CDR3 sequence (DNA): TGTGCCAGCAGCTTTGGGACAGGGGTAGTCACTGAAGCTTTCTTT. It is translated as CASSFGTGVVTEAFF. The variable domain in full, with the rest retrieved from reference TRBV11-2 and TRBJ1-1, is EAGVAQSPRYKIIEKRQSVAFWCNPISGHATLYWYQQILGQGPKLLIQFQNNGVVDDSQLPKDRFSAERLKGVDSTLKIQPAKLEDSAVYLCASSFGTGVVTEAFFGQGTRLTVV.

The chain recombines TRBV7-2 with TRBJ2-2; 9 bases are a match to TRBD1. The V segment lost 6 bases and the J segment 3 bases; nucleotides outside the gene matches: 5. CDR1 is SGHTA, CDR2 FQGNSA, per germline. There are 15 residues in the CDR3. CDR3 nucleotide sequence: TGTGCCAGCAGATCGGACAGGGGCCACACCGGGGAGCTGTTTTTT. Residues: CASRSDRGHTGELFF.

This chain connects TRBV28 to TRBJ2-1; TRBD1 aligns across 8 bases. The V and J ends lost 2 bases and 8 bases, in that order; junction bases with no gene match: 11. The CDR3 is made up of 16 amino acids. CDR1 is MDHEN, CDR2 SYDVKM, per germline. This chain's CDR3 is CASSLVRTGSRYEQFF. CDR3 sequence (DNA): TGTGCCAGCAGTTTAGTAAGGACAGGGAGTAGGTATGAGCAGTTCTTC.

This chain links TRBV25-1 with TRBJ2-5; 9 nucleotides line up with TRBD1. Germline-derived CDR1 and CDR2 are MGHDK and SYGVNS. The length of the CDR3 is 16 residues. The V and J ends lost 5 bases and 4 bases, in that order; junction bases with no gene match: 11. The CDR3 protein is CASSFHPTGGRETQYF. The CDR3 DNA reads as TGTGCCAGCAGTTTCCACCCGACAGGGGGAAGAGAGACCCAGTACTTC.

The J gene is TRBJ1-4, the V gene TRBV15; maybe TRBD1 (6 bases). This CDR3 spans 16 amino acids. The V end lost 0 bases, the J end lost 3 bases, and 11 bases lay between the germline ends. Germline values: CDR1 LNHNV, CDR2 YYDKDF (reference sequence). CDR3 sequence reads: CATSRDRGASNEKLFF. DNA for the CDR3: TGTGCCACCAGCAGAGATCGGGGGGCGTCTAATGAAAAACTGTTTTTT. The full variable domain, in which reference TRBV15 and TRBJ1-4 provide the parts outside the CDR3, is DAMVIQNPRYQVTQFGKPVTLSCSQTLNHNVMYWYQQKSSQAPKLLFHYYDKDFNNEADTPDNFQSRRPNTSFCFLDIRSPGLGDTAMYLCATSRDRGASNEKLFFGSGTQLSVL.

This clone was picked up one time. DNA for the CDR3: TGCGCCAGCAGCGCGGCTAGCGGGAATTTCAATGAGCAGTTCTTC. Its translation is CASSAASGNFNEQFF. The chain links TRBV5-1 to TRBJ2-1; 9 bases map to TRBD2. Germline lookup yields CDR1 SGHRS and CDR2 YFSETQ. There are 15 residues in the CDR3. J was trimmed by 6 bases and V by 4 bases; bases with no gene match: 8.

The chain employs TRBV12-5 and TRBJ2-1, with a tentative D call TRBD1 (6 bases). CDR3 length equals 13 residues. Germline loops: CDR1 LGHNT, CDR2 FRNRAP. V was trimmed by 7 bases and J by 10 bases, leaving 17 bases between them. CDR3: CASEGIVGTEQFF. CDR3 sequence (DNA): TGTGCTAGTGAGGGTATAGTAGGGACAGAGCAGTTCTTC. Drawing the rest from reference TRBV12-5 and TRBJ2-1, the complete variable domain is DARVTQTPRHKVTEMGQEVTMRCQPILGHNTVFWYRQTMMQGLELLAYFRNRAPLDDSGMPKDRFSAEMPDATLATLKIQPSEPRDSAVYFCASEGIVGTEQFFGPGTRLTVL.

The chain couples TRBV7-2 to TRBJ2-5; the match to TRBD1 covers 7 bases. The CDR3 is made up of 13 amino acids. V lost 5 bases, J lost 9 bases, and 9 bases stayed unmatched. Germline V CDR1 and CDR2: SGHTA, FQGNSA. CDR3 residues: CASSANRGGAQYF. The CDR3 DNA follows: TGTGCCAGCAGCGCTAACAGGGGTGGGGCCCAGTACTTC.

V is TRBV28 and J is TRBJ1-4, with 7 bases identical to TRBD1. The V segment lost 6 bases and the J segment 8 bases; nucleotides outside the gene matches: 9. Germline assignment: CDR1 MDHEN and CDR2 SYDVKM. The CDR3 spans 14 residues. The CDR3 bases are TGTGCCAGCAGGCTCAGGGGGGCTACGGAAAAACTGTTTTTT. It is translated as CASRLRGATEKLFF.

The chain couples TRBV7-2 to TRBJ1-6, with TRBD1 matching 8 bases. Germline CDR1 is SGHTA and CDR2 is FQGNSA. The V and J ends lost 0 bases and 6 bases, in that order; junction bases with no gene match: 7. CDR3 length: 17 residues. CDR3 loop: CASSLARTGWSNSPLHF. For the CDR3, the DNA is TGTGCCAGCAGCTTAGCCCGGACAGGGTGGAGTAATTCACCCCTCCACTTT.

The rearrangement links TRBV6-5 to TRBJ2-5; TRBD1 agrees at 8 bases. Looked up from germline, CDR1 is MNHEY and CDR2 is SVGAGI. The CDR3 has 14 residues. The ends lost 6 bases at V and 4 bases at J; junction bases unmatched: 7. The CDR3 coding sequence is TGTGCCAGCAGGGGCAGGGGGCGGGGAGAGACCCAGTACTTC. Protein product: CASRGRGRGETQYF.

This chain connects TRBV25-1 to TRBJ1-2; the D gene is possibly TRBD1 (5 bases). Germline lookup yields CDR1 MGHDK and CDR2 SYGVNS. The CDR3 consists of 13 residues. V lost 4 bases to trimming and J lost 2 bases, with 8 bases between them. In nucleotides, the CDR3 is TGTGCCAGCAGTGCTGACAGCAACTATGGCTACACCTTC. It yields the protein CASSADSNYGYTF.

The chain carries TRBV29-1 and TRBJ1-2; D not resolved. Germline CDR1 reads SQVTM; CDR2 reads ANQGSEA. The germline V and J ends were trimmed by 2 bases and 8 bases, with 12 bases remaining between them. The CDR3 sequence is 12 residues long. For the CDR3, the DNA is TGCAGCGTTGAATTTGAGCATTACGGCTACACCTTC. Protein: CSVEFEHYGYTF.

The chain has TRBV7-9 and TRBJ2-3; 9 bases agree with TRBD2. J lost 1 base, V lost 6 bases, and 11 bases had no gene match. The CDR3 is 17 residues long. Germline values: CDR1 SEHNR, CDR2 FQNEAQ (reference sequence). The CDR3 reads CASRQYLAGAGTDTQYF. In DNA form, the CDR3 reads TGTGCCAGCAGACAGTACTTAGCGGGGGCGGGCACAGATACGCAGTATTTT.

The chain combines TRBV5-1 with TRBJ1-3; a possible D gene is TRBD1 (5 bases). The CDR3 loop spans 15 amino acids. The V and J ends lost 2 bases and 0 bases respectively, with 9 bases between them. CDR1 is SGHRS and CDR2 is YFSETQ in the germline V gene. The CDR3 sequence: CASSFDSFSGNTIYF. The CDR3 DNA reads TGCGCCAGCAGCTTTGACAGTTTCTCTGGAAACACCATATATTTT.

This clone is deemed medium-sized. The chain has TRBV12-3 or TRBV12-4 and TRBJ1-5, with D possibly matching TRBD1 (6 bases). The ends were cut back, 4 bases at V and 5 bases at J, with 6 bases in the middle. This CDR3 spans 12 amino acids. For the CDR3, the DNA is TGTGCCAGCAGTTCAGGGGATCAGCCCCAGCATTTT. Protein product: CASSSGDQPQHF.

The chain combines TRBV28 with TRBJ1-5, with unresolved D. The CDR3 totals 15 residues. CDR1 MDHEN and CDR2 SYDVKM come from the germline V gene. V lost 2 bases to trimming and J lost 0 bases, with 8 bases between them. CDR3 bases: TGTGCCAGCAGTTTAGGCAGTTATAGCAATCAGCCCCAGCATTTT. Translation: CASSLGSYSNQPQHF.